The T cell receptor (beta chain) described here comes from a study of T cells after yellow fever vaccination. TCRdb analysed the 5' RACE reads with MiXCR anew, one entry per CDR3 protein. The sample lists under 350,000 distinct CDR3 sequences; over 4% were seen once. This clonotype showed up just a few times. The input for sequencing was PBMCs, taken 5 days after the yellow fever booster vaccination. This TCR came from a young man who received the YFV17D yellow fever vaccine.

CDR3 residues: CSARGAYVLPDEQFF. DNA of the CDR3: TGCAGTGCTAGGGGGGCCTACGTGCTGCCGGATGAGCAGTTCTTC. V and J are TRBV20-1 and TRBJ2-1; a weak D match, TRBD1 (6 bases). CDR3 size: 15 residues. The V end lost 3 bases, the J end lost 8 bases, and 20 bases lay between the germline ends. Germline lookup yields CDR1 DFQATT and CDR2 SNEGSKA (reference sequence).